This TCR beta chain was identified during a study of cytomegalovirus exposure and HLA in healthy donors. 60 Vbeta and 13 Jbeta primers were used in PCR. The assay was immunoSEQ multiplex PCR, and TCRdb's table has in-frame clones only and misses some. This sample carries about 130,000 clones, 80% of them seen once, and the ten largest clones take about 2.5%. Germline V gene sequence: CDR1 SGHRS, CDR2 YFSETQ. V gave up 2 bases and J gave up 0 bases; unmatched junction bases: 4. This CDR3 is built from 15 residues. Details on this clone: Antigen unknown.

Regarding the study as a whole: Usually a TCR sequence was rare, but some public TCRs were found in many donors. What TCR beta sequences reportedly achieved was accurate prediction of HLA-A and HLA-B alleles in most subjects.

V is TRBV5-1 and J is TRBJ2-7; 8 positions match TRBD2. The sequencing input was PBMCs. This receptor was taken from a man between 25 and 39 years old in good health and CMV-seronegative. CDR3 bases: TGCGCCAGCAGCTTAACTAGCGGAGGCTCCTACGAGCAGTACTTC. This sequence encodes CASSLTSGGSYEQYF.